One sample yielded the 15 T cell receptor beta chains listed below, sequenced in a study of T cell repertoires in cytomegalovirus infection (dated by TCRdb to about 2019). The treatment or condition label corresponds to: in vitro stimulation with specific CMV peptide epitopes to enrich CMV-specific T cells. The antigens of these receptors remain unknown. The sequencer listed for this sample is Illumina HiSeq 1500. TCRdb trimmed public reads at Q25 via fastp, called clones via MiXCR and kept in-frame beta chains. Rows merge per CDR3 protein into single entries with the most common DNA and genes. The sample table holds some 920,000 distinct CDR3 sequences, of which 30% to 40% were seen once. The top ten hold about an eighth of the sample. The material sequenced was cultured CD8+ T cells from PBMCs, taken from culture after CMV antigen stimulation. Source of these receptors: a human donor in good health (CMV status not recorded). Some clones in this sample may be carry-over from other donors' samples.

This chain joins TRBV15 and TRBJ1-4; tentative D call: TRBD1 (5 bases). V lost 1 base, J lost 4 bases, and 10 bases lay in between. Germline V gives CDR1 LNHNV, CDR2 YYDKDF (reference sequence). The CDR3 runs to 15 residues. In nucleotides, the CDR3 is TGTGCCACCAGCAGAGCGAAGGGGTTTAATGAAAAACTGTTTTTT. Protein product: CATSRAKGFNEKLFF.

The rearrangement joins TRBV7-9 to TRBJ2-1; 12 bases match TRBD2. Germline CDR1 SEHNR, CDR2 FQNEAQ (reference sequence). This CDR3 contains 19 residues. V gave up 4 bases and J gave up 3 bases; unmatched junction bases: 13. CDR3 DNA sequence: TGTGCCAGCAGCTCAAAGCGGACTAGCGGGGTGATAGACTACAATGAGCAGTTCTTC. As protein: CASSSKRTSGVIDYNEQFF.

This chain uses TRBV10-3 with TRBJ1-1, with D perhaps TRBD1 (5 bases). Deletions cut 0 bases from V and 5 bases from J, with 7 bases between. CDR1 ENHRY and CDR2 SYGVKD come from the germline V gene. This CDR3 has 13 amino acids. CDR3 nucleotide sequence: TGTGCCATCAGTGAGTCGTGGGGGACTGAAGCTTTCTTT. It specifies CAISESWGTEAFF.

This clonotype was seen at least ten times. This chain connects TRBV7-2 to TRBJ2-3, with 9 bases fitting TRBD1. This CDR3 is built from 16 residues. Germline CDR1 reads SGHTA; CDR2 reads FQGNSA. The V segment lost 1 base and the J segment 6 bases; nucleotides outside the gene matches: 8. CDR3 sequence reads: CASSLEGQGHPDTQYF. The CDR3 DNA follows: TGTGCCAGCAGCTTAGAGGGACAGGGTCACCCCGATACGCAGTATTTT.

This clonotype was recorded only once. The J gene is TRBJ1-2, the V gene TRBV7-9; D might be TRBD1 (5 bases). The V end was cut by 4 bases, the J end by 0 bases, with 12 bases between. This CDR3 contains 15 residues. Per germline, CDR1 SEHNR and CDR2 FQNEAQ (reference sequence). CDR3 region: CASSSVGGANYGYTF. In DNA form, the CDR3 reads TGTGCCAGCAGCTCGGTCGGGGGTGCTAACTATGGCTACACCTTC. The complete variable domain, with remaining parts taken from reference TRBV7-9 and TRBJ1-2, reads DTGVSQNPRHKITKRGQNVTFRCDPISEHNRLYWYRQTLGQGPEFLTYFQNEAQLEKSRLLSDRFSAERPKGSFSTLEIQRTEQGDSAMYLCASSSVGGANYGYTFGSGTRLTVV.

V gene TRBV29-1 combines with J gene TRBJ1-1; a weak D match, TRBD1 (5 bases). Germline CDR1 SQVTM, CDR2 ANQGSEA. CDR3 length: 13 amino acids. The V gene lost 3 bases and the J gene lost 2 bases, with 10 bases spanning the gap. The CDR3 DNA reads TGCAGCGTTGAGGGGACGGCTAACACTGAAGCTTTCTTT. It translates to CSVEGTANTEAFF.

This clonotype has only a few counts. The chain carries TRBV7-6 and TRBJ1-4; 7 bases map to TRBD1. The length of the CDR3 is 17 residues. The J segment lost 8 bases and the V segment lost 5 bases, leaving 17 bases of the junction unmatched. The germline gives CDR1 SGHVS, CDR2 FNYEAQ. The CDR3 loop reads CASSPSPGTVANEKLFF. The CDR3 nucleotides read TGTGCCAGCAGCCCAAGTCCCGGGACAGTTGCAAACGAAAAACTGTTTTTT.

This chain uses TRBV29-1 with TRBJ2-1; 10 nucleotides align to TRBD1. This CDR3 comprises 16 residues. The germline V gene encodes CDR1 SQVTM and CDR2 ANQGSEA. The V and J ends lost 0 bases and 9 bases, in that order; junction bases with no gene match: 11. The CDR3 loop is CSVEDRGQGHGSEQFF. CDR3 coding DNA: TGCAGCGTTGAAGATAGGGGACAGGGGCATGGAAGTGAGCAGTTCTTC.

The sample holds a few counts of this clonotype. This chain links TRBV7-3 with TRBJ2-3; D might be TRBD2 (6 bases). The CDR3 runs to 18 residues. With 2 bases removed from V and 6 bases from J, the gap between germline ends came to 24 bases. In germline, CDR1 is SGHTA, CDR2 FQGTGA. CDR3 amino acids: CASSLGPWAARGSDTQYF. In nucleotides, the CDR3 is TGTGCCAGCAGCTTAGGCCCCTGGGCGGCTCGGGGGTCGGATACGCAGTATTTT.

There are a few counts of this clonotype. The chain uses TRBV5-1 and TRBJ2-1; D assignment may be TRBD1 or TRBD2 (6 bases each). Germline CDR1 is SGHRS and CDR2 is YFSETQ. The V end lost 0 bases, the J end lost 3 bases, and 13 bases lay between the germline ends. The CDR3 totals 16 residues. The CDR3 loop is CASSLGRGLLYNEQFF. In DNA form, the CDR3 reads TGCGCCAGCAGCTTGGGACGGGGGCTGCTCTACAATGAGCAGTTCTTC.

The chain combines TRBV25-1 with TRBJ1-2; D remains unclear. The germline V and J ends were trimmed by 4 bases and 6 bases, with 15 bases remaining between them. The CDR3 consists of 14 residues. The germline V gene has CDR1 MGHDK and CDR2 SYGVNS. DNA for the CDR3: TGTGCCAGCAGTGTGCGTGGGCAGCGAGATGGCTACACCTTC. Amino acids: CASSVRGQRDGYTF.

In this sample, this clonotype turned up a few times. The rearrangement joins TRBV6-1 to TRBJ2-1, with TRBD1 matching 7 bases. V shed 8 bases, J shed 0 bases, and the junction held 16 bases outside the gene matches. The germline gives CDR1 MNHNS, CDR2 SASEGT. The CDR3 has 18 amino acids. The CDR3 DNA reads TGTGCCAGCGCCACCGGGACAGAGTCTTTTAGCTCCTACAATGAGCAGTTCTTC. Translation gives CASATGTESFSSYNEQFF.

This clonotype was counted a few times. The V call is TRBV6-5, the J call TRBJ1-1; the D gene is possibly TRBD1 (6 bases). The CDR3 runs 16 residues. Trimming took 0 bases from V and 3 from J, leaving 14 bases between them. In germline, CDR1 is MNHEY, CDR2 SVGAGI. The CDR3 spells CASSYSRGGADTEAFF. The CDR3 bases are TGTGCCAGCAGTTACTCTCGGGGGGGCGCGGACACTGAAGCTTTCTTT.

This clonotype was counted only a few times. The chain has TRBV15 and TRBJ2-3; the D is unclear. CDR3 length: 16 amino acids. Germline values: CDR1 LNHNV, CDR2 YYDKDF (reference sequence). The V and J ends lost 0 bases and 2 bases respectively, with 12 bases between them. The CDR3, as DNA: TGTGCCACCAGCAGAGATCGAGGATACTCCACAGATACGCAGTATTTT. This gives the protein CATSRDRGYSTDTQYF.

This chain joins TRBV2 and TRBJ2-3, with TRBD1 matching 7 bases. The CDR3 contains 14 residues. V dropped 3 bases and J dropped 2; count of bases not matched to a gene: 2. The germline V gene has CDR1 SNHLY and CDR2 FYNNEI. The CDR3 DNA reads as TGTGCCAGCAGTGATGAGGGGGCCACAGATACGCAGTATTTT. Residues: CASSDEGATDTQYF.